This is a list of T cell receptor beta chains from one sample in a study of CD8 T cells in ankylosing spondylitis. TCRdb reanalysed the 5' RACE reads using MiXCR and keeps one entry per CDR3 protein. The sample carries fewer than 550,000 distinct CDR3 sequences, roughly 5% recorded once. The sample taken for sequencing was blood, either unsorted or a sorted T cell fraction (not recorded which). All receptors come from a male donor with ankylosing spondylitis. The CDR3 runs from the conserved cysteine through the conserved F or W. A D gene is named only where the DNA matches it firmly. Rows may omit the clone size; those that give it use once, few, many or a size class.

d_gene	abundance	len	v_gene	j_gene	CDR3aa	CDR3nt
-	many	12	TRBV20-1	TRBJ1-1	CSARAGSTEAFF	TGCAGTGCTAGAGCCGGGAGCACTGAAGCTTTCTTT
-	many	15	TRBV12-3/TRBV12-4	TRBJ2-7	CASSPPGRATYEQYF	TGTGCCAGCAGCCCCCCGGGGCGGGCGACCTACGAGCAGTACTTC
-	many	14	TRBV6-2/TRBV6-3	TRBJ2-2	CASSFSDYSGELFF	TGTGCCAGCAGTTTTTCCGACTATTCCGGGGAGCTGTTTTTT
-	many	16	TRBV7-8	TRBJ1-5	CASSLGGTSSNQPQHF	TGTGCCAGCAGCTTAGGGGGGACATCGAGCAATCAGCCCCAGCATTTT
-	-	14	TRBV20-1	TRBJ1-2	CSATSVRGNYGYTF	TGCAGTGCTACCTCCGTGCGGGGGAACTATGGCTACACCTTC
-	many	12	TRBV20-1	TRBJ2-4	CSARDRLDIQYF	TGCAGTGCTAGAGACCGGCTGGACATTCAGTACTTC
TRBD2	-	17	TRBV20-1	TRBJ2-1	CSALRLAGGHSYNEQFF	TGCAGTGCCCTCCGACTAGCGGGAGGGCATTCCTACAATGAGCAGTTCTTC
TRBD2	many	15	TRBV7-2	TRBJ2-2	CASSRRLARTGELFF	TGTGCCAGCAGCAGAAGACTAGCGCGGACCGGGGAGCTGTTTTTT
TRBD2	few	14	TRBV29-1	TRBJ2-3	CSVEGGKGTDTQYF	TGCAGCGTTGAGGGGGGGAAGGGCACAGATACGCAGTATTTT
-	many	18	TRBV10-3	TRBJ2-7	CAISESMDGTPKNYEQYF	TGTGCCATCAGTGAGTCGATGGACGGTACGCCTAAAAACTACGAGCAGTACTTC
-	many	14	TRBV15	TRBJ1-3	CATSRDKGGNTIYF	TGTGCCACCAGCAGAGATAAGGGTGGAAACACCATATATTTT
-	many	15	TRBV7-2	TRBJ2-1	CASSLDPGRYNEQFF	TGTGCCAGCAGCCTGGACCCGGGGCGTTACAATGAGCAGTTCTTC
TRBD1	many	13	TRBV20-1	TRBJ2-5	CSAWTGTQETQYF	TGCAGTGCTTGGACAGGGACCCAAGAGACCCAGTACTTC
TRBD2	few	19	TRBV6-2/TRBV6-3	TRBJ2-2	CASSVVGLAGGLGSGELFF	TGTGCCAGCAGTGTCGTCGGACTAGCGGGAGGGCTAGGGTCCGGGGAGCTGTTTTTT